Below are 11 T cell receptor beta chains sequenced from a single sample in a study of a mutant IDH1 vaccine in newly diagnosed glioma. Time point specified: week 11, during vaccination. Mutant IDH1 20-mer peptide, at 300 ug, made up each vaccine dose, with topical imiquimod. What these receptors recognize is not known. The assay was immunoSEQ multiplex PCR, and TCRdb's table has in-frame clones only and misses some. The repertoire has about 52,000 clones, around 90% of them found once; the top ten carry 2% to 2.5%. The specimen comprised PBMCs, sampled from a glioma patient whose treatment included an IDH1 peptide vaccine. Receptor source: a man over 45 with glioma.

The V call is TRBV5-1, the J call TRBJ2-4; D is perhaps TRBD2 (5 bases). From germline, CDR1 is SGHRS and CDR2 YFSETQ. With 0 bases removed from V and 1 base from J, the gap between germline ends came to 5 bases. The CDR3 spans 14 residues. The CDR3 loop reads CASSLGEAKNIQYF. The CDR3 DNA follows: TGCGCCAGCAGCTTGGGGGAGGCCAAAAACATTCAGTACTTC.

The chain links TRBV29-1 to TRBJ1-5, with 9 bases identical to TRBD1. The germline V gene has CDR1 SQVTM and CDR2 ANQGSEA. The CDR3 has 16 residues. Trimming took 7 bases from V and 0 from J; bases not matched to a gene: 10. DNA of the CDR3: TGCAGCGCCCTTCCCACAGGGGGCAATAGCAATCAGCCCCAGCATTTT. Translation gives CSALPTGGNSNQPQHF.

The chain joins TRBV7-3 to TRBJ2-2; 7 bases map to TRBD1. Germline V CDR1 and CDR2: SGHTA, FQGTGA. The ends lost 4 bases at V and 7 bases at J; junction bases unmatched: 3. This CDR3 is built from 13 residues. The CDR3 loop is CASSSTGNGELFF. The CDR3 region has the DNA TGTGCCAGCAGCTCGACAGGGAACGGGGAGCTGTTTTTT.

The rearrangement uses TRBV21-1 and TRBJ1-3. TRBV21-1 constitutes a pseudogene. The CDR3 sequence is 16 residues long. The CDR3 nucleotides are TGTGCCAGCAGCAAAGTGAAGGGAGAGGAAGGAAACACCATATATTTT. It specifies CASSKVKGEEGNTIYF.

CDR3 residues: CASSWGQKDEQYF. CDR3 nucleotides: TGCGCCAGCAGCTGGGGCCAGAAGGACGAGCAGTACTTC. The chain has TRBV5-1 and TRBJ2-7, with D possibly TRBD1 on 5 matching bases. The CDR3 loop spans 13 amino acids. Germline CDR1 reads SGHRS; CDR2 reads YFSETQ. V dropped 3 bases and J dropped 5 bases, with 12 bases sitting between them.

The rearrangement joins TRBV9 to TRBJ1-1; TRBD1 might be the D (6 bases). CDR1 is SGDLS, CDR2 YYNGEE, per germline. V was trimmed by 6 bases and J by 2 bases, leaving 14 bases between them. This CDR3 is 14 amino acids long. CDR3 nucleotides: TGTGCCAGCACCGCCGGGACACTTAACACTGAAGCTTTCTTT. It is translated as CASTAGTLNTEAFF. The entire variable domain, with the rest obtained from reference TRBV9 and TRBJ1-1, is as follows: DSGVTQTPKHLITATGQRVTLRCSPRSGDLSVYWYQQSLDQGLQFLIQYYNGEERAKGNILERFSAQQFPDLHSELNLSSLELGDSALYFCASTAGTLNTEAFFGQGTRLTVV.

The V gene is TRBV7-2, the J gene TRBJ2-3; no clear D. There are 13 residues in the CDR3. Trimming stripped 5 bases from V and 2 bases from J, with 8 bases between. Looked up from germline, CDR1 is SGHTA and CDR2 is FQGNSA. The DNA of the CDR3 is TGTGCCAGCAGCCCCGCCCACACAGATACGCAGTATTTT. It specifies CASSPAHTDTQYF.

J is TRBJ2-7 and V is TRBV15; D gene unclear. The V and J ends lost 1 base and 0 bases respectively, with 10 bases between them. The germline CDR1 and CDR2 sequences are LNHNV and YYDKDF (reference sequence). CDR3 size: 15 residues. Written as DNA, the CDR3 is TGTGCCACCAGCAGAGGTCGGTTACCCTCCTACGAGCAGTACTTC. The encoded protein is CATSRGRLPSYEQYF.

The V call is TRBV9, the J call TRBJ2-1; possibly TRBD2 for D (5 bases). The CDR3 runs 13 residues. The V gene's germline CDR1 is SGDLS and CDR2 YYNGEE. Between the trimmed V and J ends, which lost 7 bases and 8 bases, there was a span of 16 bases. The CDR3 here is CASGGWERYEQFF. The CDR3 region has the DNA TGTGCCAGCGGCGGGTGGGAGCGATATGAGCAGTTCTTC.

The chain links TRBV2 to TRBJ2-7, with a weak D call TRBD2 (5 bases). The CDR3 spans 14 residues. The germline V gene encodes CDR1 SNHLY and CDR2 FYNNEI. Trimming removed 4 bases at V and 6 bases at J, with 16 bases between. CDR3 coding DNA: TGTGCCAGCAGTGGAGGGATGGTTCCGGGCGAGCAGTACTTC. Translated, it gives CASSGGMVPGEQYF.

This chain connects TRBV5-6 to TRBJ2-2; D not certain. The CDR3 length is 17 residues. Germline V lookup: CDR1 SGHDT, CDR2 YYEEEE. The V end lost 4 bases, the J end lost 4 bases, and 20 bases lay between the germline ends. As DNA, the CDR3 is TGTGCCAGCAGCCCCCGCTTCTTCATGCGACTCACCGGGGAGCTGTTTTTT. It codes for CASSPRFFMRLTGELFF.